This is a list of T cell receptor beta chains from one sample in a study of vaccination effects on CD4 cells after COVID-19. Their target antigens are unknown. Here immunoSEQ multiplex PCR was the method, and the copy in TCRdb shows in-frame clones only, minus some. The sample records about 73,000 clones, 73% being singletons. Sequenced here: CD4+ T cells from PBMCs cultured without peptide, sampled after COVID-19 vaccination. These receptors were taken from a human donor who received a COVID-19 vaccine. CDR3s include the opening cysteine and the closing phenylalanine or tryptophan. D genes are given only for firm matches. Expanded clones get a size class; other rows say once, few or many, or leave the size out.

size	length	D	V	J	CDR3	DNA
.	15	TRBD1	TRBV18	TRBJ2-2	CASSPFTGDTGELFF	TGTGCCAGCTCACCATTCACAGGGGACACCGGGGAGCTGTTTTTT
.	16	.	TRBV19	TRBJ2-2	CASRRGRGTNTGELFF	TGTGCCAGTAGACGGGGGCGGGGGACGAACACCGGGGAGCTGTTTTTT
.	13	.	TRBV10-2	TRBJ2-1	CASRPAFRGEQFF	TGCGCCAGCAGACCCGCCTTCAGGGGTGAGCAGTTCTTC
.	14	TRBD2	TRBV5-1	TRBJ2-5	CASSPLAGEETQYF	TGCGCCAGCAGCCCCCTAGCGGGGGAAGAGACCCAGTACTTC
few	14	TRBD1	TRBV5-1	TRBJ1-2	CASSRDREWNGYTF	TGCGCCAGCAGCAGAGACAGGGAGTGGAATGGCTACACCTTC
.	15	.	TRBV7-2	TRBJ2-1	CASSVQGRGYNEQFF	TGTGCCAGCAGCGTTCAGGGGCGAGGGTACAATGAGCAGTTCTTC
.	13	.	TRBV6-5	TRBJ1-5	CASREDATQPQHF	TGTGCCAGCAGGGAGGACGCAACCCAGCCCCAGCATTTT
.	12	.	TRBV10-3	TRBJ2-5	CAITPGGETQYF	TGTGCCATCACCCCCGGGGGAGAGACCCAGTACTTC
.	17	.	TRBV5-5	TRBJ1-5	CASSKQETGRVFQPQHF	TGTGCCAGCAGCAAACAGGAAACAGGGAGAGTTTTTCAGCCCCAGCATTTT
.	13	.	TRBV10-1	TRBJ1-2	CASSENGNYGYTF	TGCGCCAGCAGTGAGAACGGAAACTATGGCTACACCTTC
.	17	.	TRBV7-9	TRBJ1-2	CASSLDKLGGSLGGYTF	TGTGCCAGCAGCTTGGATAAACTTGGGGGATCCTTAGGTGGCTACACCTTC
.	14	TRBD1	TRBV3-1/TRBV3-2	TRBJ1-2	CASSQVPGGVGYTF	TGTGCCAGCAGCCAAGTCCCAGGGGGCGTAGGCTACACCTTC
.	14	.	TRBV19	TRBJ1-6	CASSVGASNSPLHF	TGTGCCAGTAGTGTCGGGGCATCGAATTCACCCCTCCACTTT
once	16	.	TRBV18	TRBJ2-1	CASSPPGAPDMNEQFF	TGTGCCAGCTCACCACCGGGGGCCCCTGACATGAATGAGCAGTTCTTC
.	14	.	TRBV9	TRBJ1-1	CASSGRGIGTEAFF	TGTGCCAGCAGCGGACGGGGAATCGGCACTGAAGCTTTCTTT
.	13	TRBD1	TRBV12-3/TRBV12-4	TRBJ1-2	CASSSTGYSGYTF	TGTGCCAGCAGTTCGACAGGGTATAGTGGCTACACCTTC
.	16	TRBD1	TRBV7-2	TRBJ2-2	CASSLLAGGNTGELFF	TGTGCCAGCAGCCTCCTGGCAGGGGGCAATACCGGGGAGCTGTTTTTT
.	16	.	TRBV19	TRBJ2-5	CASSSGTGLGGETQYF	TGTGCCAGTAGTAGCGGGACGGGCCTTGGGGGGGAGACCCAGTACTTC
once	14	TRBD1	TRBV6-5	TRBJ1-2	CASILTGGNYGYTF	TGTGCCAGCATTTTGACAGGGGGCAACTATGGCTACACCTTC
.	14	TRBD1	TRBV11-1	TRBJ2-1	CASSFGSQGYEQFF	TGTGCCAGCAGCTTTGGCTCACAGGGGTACGAGCAGTTCTTC